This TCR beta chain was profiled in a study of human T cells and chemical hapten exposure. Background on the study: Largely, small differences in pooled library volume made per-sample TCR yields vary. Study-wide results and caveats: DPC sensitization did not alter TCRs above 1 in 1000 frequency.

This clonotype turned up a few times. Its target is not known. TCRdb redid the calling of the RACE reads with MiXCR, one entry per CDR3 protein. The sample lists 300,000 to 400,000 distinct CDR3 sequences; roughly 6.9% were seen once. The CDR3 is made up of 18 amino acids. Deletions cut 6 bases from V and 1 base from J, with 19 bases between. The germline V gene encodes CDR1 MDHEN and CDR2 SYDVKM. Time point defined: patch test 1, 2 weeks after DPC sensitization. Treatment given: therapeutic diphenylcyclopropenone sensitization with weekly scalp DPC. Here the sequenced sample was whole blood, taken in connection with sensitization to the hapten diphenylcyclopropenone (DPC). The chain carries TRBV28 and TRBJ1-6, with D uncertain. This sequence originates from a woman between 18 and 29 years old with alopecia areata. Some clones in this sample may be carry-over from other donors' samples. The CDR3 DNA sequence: TGTGCCAGCAGCCCCCCCCGCCGGGCTGAATCCTATAATTCACCCCTCCACTTT. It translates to CASSPPRRAESYNSPLHF. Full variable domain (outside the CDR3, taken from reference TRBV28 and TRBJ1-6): DVKVTQSSRYLVKRTGEKVFLECVQDMDHENMFWYRQDPGLGLRLIYFSYDVKMKEKGDIPEGYSVSREKKERFSLILESASTNQTSMYLCASSPPRRAESYNSPLHFGNGTRLTVT.